The rows below give T cell receptor beta chains drawn from one sample of a study of blood T cell repertoires in COVID-19. TCRdb's copy holds only in-frame clones and misses some; the assay was immunoSEQ multiplex PCR. The top ten hold around 5.8% of the sample, which has about 100,000 clones, approximately 92% seen once. The material sequenced was peripheral blood. Receptors were obtained from a man aged 50-60 years with active COVID-19. Both conserved end residues are part of each CDR3. A D gene is named only where the DNA matches it firmly. Size is stated for part of the rows, as once, few or many counts, or as a class when the clone is expanded.

abundance: many
d_gene: TRBD1
v_gene: TRBV4-2
CDR3aa: CASSQEDRQGAYEQYF

abundance: NA
d_gene: NA
v_gene: TRBV7-2
CDR3aa: CASSLVGGADTGELFF

abundance: NA
d_gene: TRBD2
v_gene: TRBV10-1
CDR3aa: CASSHSGIYNEQFF

abundance: NA
d_gene: NA
v_gene: TRBV6-1
CDR3aa: CASSDPGKGRVVNEQFF

abundance: NA
d_gene: TRBD2
v_gene: TRBV6-6
CDR3aa: CASSYGTSGFDTQYF

abundance: NA
d_gene: NA
v_gene: TRBV25-1
CDR3aa: CASSEYRGYEQYF

abundance: NA
d_gene: NA
v_gene: TRBV28
CDR3aa: CASSFVVPSIDTGELFF

abundance: once
d_gene: TRBD1
v_gene: TRBV2
CDR3aa: CASRGQGFEAFF

abundance: NA
d_gene: NA
v_gene: TRBV5-4
CDR3aa: CASSYGGNTEAFF

abundance: NA
d_gene: TRBD2
v_gene: TRBV6-6
CDR3aa: CASSRLAAYEQYF

abundance: NA
d_gene: NA
v_gene: TRBV24-1
CDR3aa: CATSDGAVFTDTQYF

abundance: NA
d_gene: TRBD1
v_gene: TRBV28
CDR3aa: CASSGAGTGGSWEGYTF

abundance: NA
d_gene: NA
v_gene: TRBV28
CDR3aa: CASRPNPSYNEQFF

abundance: NA
d_gene: TRBD1
v_gene: TRBV18
CDR3aa: CASSLLGTGAYEQYF

abundance: NA
d_gene: TRBD1
v_gene: TRBV6-5
CDR3aa: CASAQGGYEQYF

abundance: NA
d_gene: TRBD2
v_gene: TRBV24-1
CDR3aa: CATRPGLAGTEQFF

abundance: NA
d_gene: NA
v_gene: TRBV5-4
CDR3aa: CASSLPGSYTIYF

abundance: NA
d_gene: NA
v_gene: TRBV2
CDR3aa: CASRASRLSSYNEQFF

abundance: NA
d_gene: NA
v_gene: TRBV30
CDR3aa: CAWSWLRGELFF

abundance: NA
d_gene: NA
v_gene: TRBV30
CDR3aa: CAWSASSIDDQGSGTF

abundance: NA
d_gene: NA
v_gene: TRBV6-2/TRBV6-3
CDR3aa: CASSTLEDGETQYF